This TCR beta chain was retrieved from a study of T cell clones after liver transplantation. Study background: As an antigen-independent comparator, third-party-reactive TCRbeta sequences came from pre-transplant mixed lymphocyte reactions. Samples came pre-transplant, pre-randomization before withdrawal, and post-randomization after withdrawal ended. Study-wide results and caveats: Compared with third party-reactive sequences, donor-reactive ones declined more, independent of withdrawal success. In most of the 8 subjects, circulating graft-donor-reactive CD4 TCRbeta sequences fell significantly after transplant.

Concerning this clone itself: The antigen remains unidentified.

This CDR3 is 14 amino acids long. V lost 6 bases and J lost 2, with 10 bases in between. The germline gives CDR1 ENHRY, CDR2 SYGVKD. Repertoires were generated with immunoSEQ multiplex PCR, while TCRdb's copy carries only in-frame clones and drops some. The sample shows about 72,000 clones, about nine tenths of them seen only once. The input for sequencing was CD4+ T cells from blood, taken before liver transplant. V is TRBV10-3 and J is TRBJ2-2; D perhaps matches TRBD2 (6 bases). The sequence was obtained from a human donor who received a liver transplant. The CDR3 sequence: CAISRDFNTGELFF. CDR3 DNA sequence: TGTGCCATCAGCCGGGACTTTAACACCGGGGAGCTGTTTTTT.